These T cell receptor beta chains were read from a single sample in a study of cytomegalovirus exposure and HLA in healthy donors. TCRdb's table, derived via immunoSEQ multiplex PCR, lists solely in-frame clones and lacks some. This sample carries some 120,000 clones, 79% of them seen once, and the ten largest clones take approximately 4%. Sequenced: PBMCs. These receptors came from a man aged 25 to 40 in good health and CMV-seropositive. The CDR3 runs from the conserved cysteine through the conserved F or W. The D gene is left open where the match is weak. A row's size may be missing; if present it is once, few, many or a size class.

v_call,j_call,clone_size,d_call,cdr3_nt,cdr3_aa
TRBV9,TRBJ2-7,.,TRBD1,TGTGCCAGCAGCCGGACAGGACCCTACGAGCAGTACTTC,CASSRTGPYEQYF
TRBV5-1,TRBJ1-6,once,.,TGCGCCAGCAGCTTGGAGCAGGGTAATTCACCCCTCCACTTT,CASSLEQGNSPLHF
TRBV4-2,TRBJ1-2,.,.,TGTGCCAGCAGCCGCGACACTAACTATGGCTACACCTTC,CASSRDTNYGYTF
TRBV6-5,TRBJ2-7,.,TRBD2,TGTGCCAGCAGCTCCGGACTAGACCACGAGCAGTACTTC,CASSSGLDHEQYF
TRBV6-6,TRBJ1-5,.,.,TGTGCCAGCAGTTACTCTGCAGGTCCCCGTCAGCCCCAGCATTTT,CASSYSAGPRQPQHF
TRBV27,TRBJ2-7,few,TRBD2,TGTGCCAGCAGTTTCTTAGCGGGAGGGCCCTACGAGCAGTACTTC,CASSFLAGGPYEQYF
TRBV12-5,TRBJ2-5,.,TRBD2,TGTGCTAGTGGTTTTCGTAGCGGGGGGGCTATGCAAGAGACCCAGTACTTC,CASGFRSGGAMQETQYF
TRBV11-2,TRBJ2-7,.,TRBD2,TGTGCCAGCAGCTTATTAGCGGGAGGAAGTATATACGAGCAGTACTTC,CASSLLAGGSIYEQYF
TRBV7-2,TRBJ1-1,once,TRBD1,TGTGCCAGCAGCTTGAGGACAGGGAGGACTGAAGCTTTCTTT,CASSLRTGRTEAFF
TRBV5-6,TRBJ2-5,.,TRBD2,TGTGCCAGCAGCACAACAACTAGCGGGAGAGAGACCCAGTACTTC,CASSTTTSGRETQYF
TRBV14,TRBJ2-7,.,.,TGTGCCAGCAGCCAAGGTCCGGGTTTCCACGAGCAGTACTTC,CASSQGPGFHEQYF
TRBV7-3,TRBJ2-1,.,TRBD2,TGTGCCAGCAGCTCTCGGGGAGCGGGAGGTTCCTACAATGAGCAGTTCTTC,CASSSRGAGGSYNEQFF
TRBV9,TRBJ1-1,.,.,TGTGCCAGCAGCGTAGAGGGGGAGTCCACTGAAGCTTTCTTT,CASSVEGESTEAFF
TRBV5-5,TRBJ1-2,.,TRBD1,TGTGCCAGCAAACCAGGGGGCGCCTATGGCTACACCTTC,CASKPGGAYGYTF
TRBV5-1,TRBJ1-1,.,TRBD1,TGCGCCAGCAGGCTGGGGACAGGGGGCTTGAACACTGAAGCTTTCTTT,CASRLGTGGLNTEAFF
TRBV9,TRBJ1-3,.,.,TGTGCCAGCAAAAAAACTAGCTCTGGAAACACCATATATTTT,CASKKTSSGNTIYF
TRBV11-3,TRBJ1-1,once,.,TGTGCCAGCAGCTTAGTTGACAGCAACTTAGAAGCTTTCTTT,CASSLVDSNLEAFF